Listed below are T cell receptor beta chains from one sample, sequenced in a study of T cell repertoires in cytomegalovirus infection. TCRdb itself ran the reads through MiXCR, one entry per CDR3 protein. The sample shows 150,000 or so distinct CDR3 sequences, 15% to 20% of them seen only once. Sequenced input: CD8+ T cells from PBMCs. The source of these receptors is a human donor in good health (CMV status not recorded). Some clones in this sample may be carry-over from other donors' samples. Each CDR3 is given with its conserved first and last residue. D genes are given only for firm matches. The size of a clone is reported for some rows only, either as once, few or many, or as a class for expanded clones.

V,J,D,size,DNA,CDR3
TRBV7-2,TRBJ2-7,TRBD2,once,TGTGCCAGCAGCTCCCATGGCTACCGGGAGGACGATTGGGAGCAGTACTTC,CASSSHGYREDDWEQYF
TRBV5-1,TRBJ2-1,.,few,TGCGCCAGCAGCTTGGAACCTGACTCCTACAATGAGCAGTTCTTC,CASSLEPDSYNEQFF
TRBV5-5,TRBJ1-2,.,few,TGTGCCAGCGAGTTAAAGTGGGACAACCTCTATGGCTACACCTTC,CASELKWDNLYGYTF
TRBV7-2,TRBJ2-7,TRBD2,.,TGTGCCAGCATCGGGACTAGTGAGACCTACGAGCAGTACTTC,CASIGTSETYEQYF
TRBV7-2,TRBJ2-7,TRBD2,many,TGTGCCAGCAGCTTTAGCGGGGGGGCATCCTACGAGCAGTACTTC,CASSFSGGASYEQYF
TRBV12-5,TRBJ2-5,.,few,TGTGCTAGTGGTTCCCCTTCCTCGGGGGCCGGATCGACCCAGTACTTC,CASGSPSSGAGSTQYF
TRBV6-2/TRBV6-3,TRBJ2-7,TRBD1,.,TGTGACAGCAGCATACGGGACAGACGGTCCTACGAGCAGTACTTC,CDSSIRDRRSYEQYF
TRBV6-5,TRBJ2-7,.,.,TGTGCCAGCAGTTACTCTTACAGTGGCGAGCAGTACTTC,CASSYSYSGEQYF
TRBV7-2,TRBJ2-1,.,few,TGTGCCAGCAGCTTTAGAGGCAGGAGCTCCTACAATGAGCAGTTCTTC,CASSFRGRSSYNEQFF
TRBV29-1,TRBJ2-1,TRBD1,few,TGCAGCGTACCGCGGGACAGGTACAATGAGCAGTTCTTC,CSVPRDRYNEQFF
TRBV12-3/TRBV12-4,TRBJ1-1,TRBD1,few,TGTGCCAGCAGCTGGGGACAGGGTGAAGCTTTCTTT,CASSWGQGEAFF
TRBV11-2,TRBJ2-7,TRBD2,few,TGTGCCAGCAGCTTAGATCACAGCGGGAGGGCCTCCGAGCAGTACTTC,CASSLDHSGRASEQYF
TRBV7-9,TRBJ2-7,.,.,TGTGCCAGCAGCACGAGACTAACGGGAATCTACGAGCAGTACTTC,CASSTRLTGIYEQYF
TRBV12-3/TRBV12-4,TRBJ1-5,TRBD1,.,TGTGCCAGCAGCACAGGGGGGGGTGGTCAGCCCCAGCATTTT,CASSTGGGGQPQHF
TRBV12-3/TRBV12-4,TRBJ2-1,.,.,TGTGCCAGCGCCTCCGCTGAGCAGTTCTTC,CASASAEQFF
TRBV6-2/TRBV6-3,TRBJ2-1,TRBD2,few,TGTGCCAGCAGTCCGGGGATTAGCGGGCCTTTCAATGAGCAGTTCTTC,CASSPGISGPFNEQFF